Presented here are 8 T cell receptor beta chains from one specimen sequenced in a study of T-cell memory formation after mild COVID-19. Each CDR3 protein is one row after TCRdb ran MiXCR on the 5' RACE reads. The sample carries about 130,000 distinct CDR3 sequences, about 25% recorded once. The sequencing sample was made of PBMCs or a T cell subset sorted from them (not recorded which). Receptors were obtained from an adult woman who had mild COVID-19 (a few samples of this study predate the infection). Cell type and time point are not known.

The chain links TRBV7-8 to TRBJ2-7, with D possibly matching TRBD2 (6 bases). The V gene's germline CDR1 is SGHVS and CDR2 FQNEAQ. This CDR3 is built from 13 residues. The V gene lost 3 bases and the J gene lost 6 bases, with 12 bases spanning the gap. DNA for the CDR3: TGTGCCAGCAGCTTCGGGGGTTTGAGCGAGCAGTACTTC. It translates to CASSFGGLSEQYF.

This clonotype was seen a few times. The genes are TRBV4-2 and TRBJ1-4; possible D gene TRBD1, 5 bases. Trimming shortened V by 0 bases and J by 5 bases, and 13 bases separated the two germline ends. The CDR3 length is 16 residues. Germline V gives CDR1 LGHNA, CDR2 YNFKEQ. The CDR3 reads CASSQDPAGQNEKLFF. The CDR3 DNA follows: TGTGCCAGCAGCCAAGATCCGGCAGGGCAGAATGAAAAACTGTTTTTT.

This clonotype was recorded a few times. This chain uses TRBV4-1 with TRBJ2-3; 8 bases agree with TRBD1. The germline gives CDR1 MGHRA, CDR2 YSYEKL. V lost 3 bases to trimming and J lost 5 bases; unmatched junction nucleotides: 4. CDR3 length: 14 amino acids. CDR3 in amino acids: CASSQTGAEDTQYF. The CDR3 coding sequence is TGCGCCAGCAGCCAGACAGGGGCTGAAGATACGCAGTATTTT.

The rearrangement uses TRBV4-3 and TRBJ2-1; 12 positions match TRBD2. With V trimmed by 3 bases and J by 4 bases, 4 bases remained unmatched. Germline V CDR1 and CDR2: LGHNA, YSLEER. The CDR3 covers 16 residues. The CDR3 spells CASSQYGTSGYNEQFF. The CDR3 bases are TGCGCCAGCAGCCAGTACGGGACTAGCGGGTACAATGAGCAGTTCTTC.

This clonotype was observed a handful of times. The CDR3 region is CATSGEGTDTQYF. In nucleotides, the CDR3 is TGTGCCACCAGTGGGGAGGGCACAGATACGCAGTATTTT. V gene TRBV24-1 combines with J gene TRBJ2-3, with TRBD2 as a possible D gene (6 bases). Trimming pared 5 bases from V and 1 base from J, leaving 6 bases between. This CDR3 is 13 amino acids long. Germline V CDR1 and CDR2: KGHDR, SFDVKD.

This sequence joins TRBV4-1 and TRBJ2-2, with D uncertain. V gave up 3 bases and J gave up 6 bases, with 8 bases separating them. Germline-derived CDR1 and CDR2 are MGHRA and YSYEKL. The length of the CDR3 is 13 residues. Written as DNA, the CDR3 is TGCGCCAGCAGCCATTATTCCCCCGGGGAGCTGTTTTTT. Its protein product is CASSHYSPGELFF.

This chain connects TRBV4-3 to TRBJ2-2; TRBD2 agrees at 11 bases. J gave up 2 bases and V 0 bases, and 2 bases lay outside the gene matches. The CDR3 is made up of 17 amino acids. Germline V CDR1 and CDR2: LGHNA, YSLEER. In DNA form, the CDR3 reads TGCGCCAGCAGCCAAGATGGGACTAGCGGTAACACCGGGGAGCTGTTTTTT. Translating it yields CASSQDGTSGNTGELFF.

This clonotype has more than one count but fewer than ten. The chain carries TRBV27 and TRBJ2-7; tentative D call: TRBD1 (5 bases). The CDR3 is made up of 14 amino acids. The V gene lost 6 bases and the J gene lost 3 bases, with 15 bases spanning the gap. Germline-derived CDR1 and CDR2 are MNHEY and SMNVEV (reference sequence). The DNA of the CDR3 is TGTGCCAGCAGACCCGACAGTTTTGGCTACGAGCAGTACTTC. This translates into CASRPDSFGYEQYF.